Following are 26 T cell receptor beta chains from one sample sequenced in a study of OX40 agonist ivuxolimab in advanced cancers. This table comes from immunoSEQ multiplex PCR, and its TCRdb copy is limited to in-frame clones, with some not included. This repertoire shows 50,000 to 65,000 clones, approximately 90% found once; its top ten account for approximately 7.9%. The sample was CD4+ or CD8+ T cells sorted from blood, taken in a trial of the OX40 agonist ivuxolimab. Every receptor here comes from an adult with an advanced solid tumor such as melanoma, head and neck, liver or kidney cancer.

The CDR3: CASSAGLNEQYF. The CDR3 coding sequence is TGTGCCAGTAGTGCGGGACTGAACGAGCAGTACTTC. This chain uses TRBV19 with TRBJ2-7, with D maybe TRBD2 (6 bases). V shed 5 bases and J shed 5 bases, with 10 bases lying between them. The CDR3 runs 12 residues. CDR1 and CDR2 (germline): LNHDA, SQIVND (reference sequence).

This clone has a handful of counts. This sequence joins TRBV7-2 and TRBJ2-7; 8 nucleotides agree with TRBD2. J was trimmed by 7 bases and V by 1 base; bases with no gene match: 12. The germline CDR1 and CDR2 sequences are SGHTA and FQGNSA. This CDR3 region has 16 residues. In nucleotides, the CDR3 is TGTGCCAGCAGCTTAGGGTCCGGGACTAGTTTGTGGGAGCAGTACTTC. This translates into CASSLGSGTSLWEQYF.

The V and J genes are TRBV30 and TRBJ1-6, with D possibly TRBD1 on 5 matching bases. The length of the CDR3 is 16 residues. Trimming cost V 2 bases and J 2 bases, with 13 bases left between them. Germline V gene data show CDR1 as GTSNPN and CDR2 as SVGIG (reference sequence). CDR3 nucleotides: TGTGCCTGGAGTTTCTCCGGGACGGCCTATAATTCACCCCTCCACTTT. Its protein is CAWSFSGTAYNSPLHF. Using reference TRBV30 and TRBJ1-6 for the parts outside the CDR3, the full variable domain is SQTIHQWPATLVQPVGSPLSLECTVEGTSNPNLYWYRQAAGRGLQLLFYSVGIGQISSEVPQNLSASRPQDRQFILSSKKLLLSDSGFYLCAWSFSGTAYNSPLHFGNGTRLTVT.

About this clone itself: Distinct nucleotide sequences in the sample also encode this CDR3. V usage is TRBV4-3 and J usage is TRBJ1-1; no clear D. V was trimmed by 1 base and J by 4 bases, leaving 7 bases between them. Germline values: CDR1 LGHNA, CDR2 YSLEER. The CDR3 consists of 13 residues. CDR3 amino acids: CASSQGLGTEAFF. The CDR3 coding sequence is TGCGCCAGCAGCCAAGGACTGGGCACTGAAGCTTTCTTT.

The chain's CDR3 is CASRGGETQYF. Here the CDR3 DNA reads TGTGCCAGCAGGGGGGGGGAGACCCAGTACTTC. The chain carries TRBV25-1 and TRBJ2-5; 7 nucleotides match TRBD2. Germline CDR1 and CDR2: MGHDK and SYGVNS. The CDR3 has 11 residues. The ends lost 6 bases at V and 5 bases at J; junction bases unmatched: 0.

CDR3 sequence reads: CATSTDTTGGRGDGYTF. The DNA for the CDR3 is TGTGCCACCAGCACAGATACTACAGGGGGAAGGGGTGATGGCTACACCTTC. The rearrangement uses TRBV15 and TRBJ1-2; 8 bases are a match to TRBD1. Losses at the gene ends were 4 bases for V and 6 bases for J; bases not matched to a gene: 16. The CDR3 extends over 17 amino acids. Germline-derived CDR1 and CDR2 are LNHNV and YYDKDF (reference sequence).

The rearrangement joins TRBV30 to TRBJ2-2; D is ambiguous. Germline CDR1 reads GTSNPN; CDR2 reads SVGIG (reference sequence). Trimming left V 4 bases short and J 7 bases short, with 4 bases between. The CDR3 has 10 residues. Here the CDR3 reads CAWNHGELFF. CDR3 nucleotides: TGTGCCTGGAACCACGGGGAGCTGTTTTTT.

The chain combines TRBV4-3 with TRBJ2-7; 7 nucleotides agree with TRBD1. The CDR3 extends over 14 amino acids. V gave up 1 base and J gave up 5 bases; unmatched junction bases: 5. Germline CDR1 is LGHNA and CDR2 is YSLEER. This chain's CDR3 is CASSQGYRGDEQYF. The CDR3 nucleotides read TGCGCCAGCAGCCAAGGCTACAGGGGTGACGAGCAGTACTTC.

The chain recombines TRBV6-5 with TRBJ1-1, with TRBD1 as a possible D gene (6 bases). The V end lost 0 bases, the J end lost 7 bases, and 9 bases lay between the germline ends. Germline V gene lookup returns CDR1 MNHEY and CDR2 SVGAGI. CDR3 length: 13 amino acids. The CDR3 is CASSYSDRNEAFF. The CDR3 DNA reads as TGTGCCAGCAGTTACTCCGACAGGAATGAAGCTTTCTTT.

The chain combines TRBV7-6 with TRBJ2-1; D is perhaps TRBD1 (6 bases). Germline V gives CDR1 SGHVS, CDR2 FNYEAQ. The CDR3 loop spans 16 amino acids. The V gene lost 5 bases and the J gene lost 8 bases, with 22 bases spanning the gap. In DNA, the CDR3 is TGTGCCAGCAGCCCTACCCAGGGGCCCGAGTCGGATGAGCAGTTCTTC. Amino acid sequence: CASSPTQGPESDEQFF. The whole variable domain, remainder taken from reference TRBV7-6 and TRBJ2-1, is GAGVSQSPRYKVTKRGQDVALRCDPISGHVSLYWYRQALGQGPEFLTYFNYEAQQDKSGLPNDRFSAERPEGSISTLTIQRTEQRDSAMYRCASSPTQGPESDEQFFGPGTRLTVL.

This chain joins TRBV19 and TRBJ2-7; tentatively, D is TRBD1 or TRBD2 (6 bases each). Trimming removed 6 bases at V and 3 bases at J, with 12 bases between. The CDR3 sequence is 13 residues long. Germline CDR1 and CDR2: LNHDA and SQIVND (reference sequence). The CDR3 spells CASSPKGGYEQYF. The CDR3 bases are TGTGCCAGTAGCCCTAAGGGGGGCTACGAGCAGTACTTC.

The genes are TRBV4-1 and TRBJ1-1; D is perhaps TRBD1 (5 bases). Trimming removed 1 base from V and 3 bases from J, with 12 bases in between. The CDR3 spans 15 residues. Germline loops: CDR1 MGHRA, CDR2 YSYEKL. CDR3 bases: TGCGCCAGCAGCCAAGCCCCCGGGGGGTACACTGAAGCTTTCTTT. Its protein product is CASSQAPGGYTEAFF.

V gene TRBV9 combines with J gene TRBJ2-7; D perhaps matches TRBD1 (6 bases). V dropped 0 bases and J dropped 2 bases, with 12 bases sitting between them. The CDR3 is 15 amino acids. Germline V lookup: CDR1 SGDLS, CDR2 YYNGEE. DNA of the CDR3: TGTGCCAGCAGCGTAGAGGGGACACCCACCTACGAGCAGTACTTC. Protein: CASSVEGTPTYEQYF. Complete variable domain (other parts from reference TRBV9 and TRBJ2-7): DSGVTQTPKHLITATGQRVTLRCSPRSGDLSVYWYQQSLDQGLQFLIQYYNGEERAKGNILERFSAQQFPDLHSELNLSSLELGDSALYFCASSVEGTPTYEQYFGPGTRLTVT.

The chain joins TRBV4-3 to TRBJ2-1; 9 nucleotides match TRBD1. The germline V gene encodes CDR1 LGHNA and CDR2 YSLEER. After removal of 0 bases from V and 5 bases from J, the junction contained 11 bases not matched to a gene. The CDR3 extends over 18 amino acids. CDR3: CASSQDLGWDRVHNEQFF. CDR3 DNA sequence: TGCGCCAGCAGCCAAGATCTCGGTTGGGACAGGGTCCACAATGAGCAGTTCTTC.

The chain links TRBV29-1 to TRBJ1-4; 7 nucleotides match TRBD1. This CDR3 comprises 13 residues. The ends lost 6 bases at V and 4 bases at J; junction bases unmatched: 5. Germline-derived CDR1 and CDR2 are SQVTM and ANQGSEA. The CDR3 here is CSVGTDFNEKLFF. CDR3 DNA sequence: TGCAGCGTAGGGACAGATTTTAATGAAAAACTGTTTTTT.

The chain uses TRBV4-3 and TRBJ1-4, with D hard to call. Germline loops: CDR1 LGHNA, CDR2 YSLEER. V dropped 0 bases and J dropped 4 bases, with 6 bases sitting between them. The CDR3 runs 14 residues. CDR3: CASSQDGLNEKLFF. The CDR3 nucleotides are TGCGCCAGCAGCCAAGATGGCCTTAATGAAAAACTGTTTTTT.

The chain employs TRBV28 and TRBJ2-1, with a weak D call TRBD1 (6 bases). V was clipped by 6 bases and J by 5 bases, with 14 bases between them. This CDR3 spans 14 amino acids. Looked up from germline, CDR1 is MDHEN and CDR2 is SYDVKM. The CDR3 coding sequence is TGTGCCAGCAGCCAAGAACAGGGAGACAATGAGCAGTTCTTC. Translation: CASSQEQGDNEQFF.

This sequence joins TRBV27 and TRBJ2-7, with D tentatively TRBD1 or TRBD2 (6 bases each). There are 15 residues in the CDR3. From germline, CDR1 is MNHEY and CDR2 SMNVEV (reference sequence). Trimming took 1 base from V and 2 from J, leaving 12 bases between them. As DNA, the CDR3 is TGTGCCAGCAGTTTATTCGGAGGGGGGACCTACGAGCAGTACTTC. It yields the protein CASSLFGGGTYEQYF.

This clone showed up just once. In DNA, the CDR3 is TGTGCCAGCTCACCAGGGACAGGGGACTACGAGCAGTACTTC. Its protein is CASSPGTGDYEQYF. The rearrangement uses TRBV18 and TRBJ2-7; the match to TRBD1 covers 10 bases. This CDR3 comprises 14 residues. Per the germline V gene, CDR1 is KGHSH and CDR2 is LQKENI. J was trimmed by 3 bases and V by 2 bases; bases with no gene match: 1.

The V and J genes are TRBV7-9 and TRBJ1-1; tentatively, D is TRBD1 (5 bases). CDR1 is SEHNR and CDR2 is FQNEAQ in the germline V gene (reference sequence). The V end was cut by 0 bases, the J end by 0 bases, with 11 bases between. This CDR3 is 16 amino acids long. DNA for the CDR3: TGTGCCAGCAGCTTAGCGGACCAGGGATTGAACACTGAAGCTTTCTTT. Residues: CASSLADQGLNTEAFF. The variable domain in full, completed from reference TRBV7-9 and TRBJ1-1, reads DTGVSQNPRHKITKRGQNVTFRCDPISEHNRLYWYRQTLGQGPEFLTYFQNEAQLEKSRLLSDRFSAERPKGSFSTLEIQRTEQGDSAMYLCASSLADQGLNTEAFFGQGTRLTVV.

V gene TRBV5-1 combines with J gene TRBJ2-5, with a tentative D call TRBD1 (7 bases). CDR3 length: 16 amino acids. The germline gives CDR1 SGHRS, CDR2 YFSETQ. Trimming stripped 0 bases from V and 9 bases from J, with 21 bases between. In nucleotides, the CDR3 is TGCGCCAGCAGCTTGGGGCGGCAGGGGGGCCCTTGGTCCCAGTACTTC. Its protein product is CASSLGRQGGPWSQYF.

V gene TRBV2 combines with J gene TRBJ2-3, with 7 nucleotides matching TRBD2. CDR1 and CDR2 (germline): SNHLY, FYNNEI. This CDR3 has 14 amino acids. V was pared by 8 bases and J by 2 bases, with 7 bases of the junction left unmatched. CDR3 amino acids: CASWDYENTDTQYF. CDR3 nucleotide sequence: TGTGCCAGCTGGGACTACGAAAACACAGATACGCAGTATTTT.

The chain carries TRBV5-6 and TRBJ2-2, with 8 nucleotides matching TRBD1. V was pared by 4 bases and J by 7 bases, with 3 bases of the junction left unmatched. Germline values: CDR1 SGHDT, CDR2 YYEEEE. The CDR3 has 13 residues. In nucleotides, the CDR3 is TGTGCCAGCAGCCCCGACAGGGGCGGGGAGCTGTTTTTT. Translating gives CASSPDRGGELFF.

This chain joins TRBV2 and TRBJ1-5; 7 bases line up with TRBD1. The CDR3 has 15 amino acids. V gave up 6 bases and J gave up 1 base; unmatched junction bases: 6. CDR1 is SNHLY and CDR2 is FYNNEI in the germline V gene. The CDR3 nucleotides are TGTGCCAGCAGCCGACAGGGTTCGAGCAATCAGCCCCAGCATTTT. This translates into CASSRQGSSNQPQHF.

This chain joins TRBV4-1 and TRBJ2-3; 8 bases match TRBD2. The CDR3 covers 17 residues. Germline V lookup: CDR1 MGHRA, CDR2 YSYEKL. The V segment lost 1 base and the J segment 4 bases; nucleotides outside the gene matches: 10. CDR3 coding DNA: TGCGCCAGCAGCCAAGCCCCCATAGCGGGGTGGGCAGATACGCAGTATTTT. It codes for CASSQAPIAGWADTQYF.

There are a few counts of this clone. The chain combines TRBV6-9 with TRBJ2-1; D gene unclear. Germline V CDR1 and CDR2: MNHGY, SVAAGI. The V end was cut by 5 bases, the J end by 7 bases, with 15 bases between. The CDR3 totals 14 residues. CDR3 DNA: TGTGCCAGCAGTGAATCGGAAGAGTTAAATGAGCAGTTCTTC. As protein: CASSESEELNEQFF.